This passage covers 13 T cell receptor beta chains from one sample sequenced in a study of CD8 T cells in ankylosing spondylitis. Their antigen targets remain unknown. One entry per CDR3 protein, called by TCRdb with MiXCR from the 5' RACE reads. Among roughly 700,000 distinct CDR3 sequences listed, 15% to 20% were seen once. General study findings and limits: A TCR beta motif of about 8 highly homologous variants appeared characteristic of ankylosing spondylitis blood.

Source material: blood, either unsorted or a sorted T cell fraction (not recorded which). These receptors came from a male donor with ankylosing spondylitis.

There are a few counts of this clonotype. The chain joins TRBV12-3 or TRBV12-4 to TRBJ1-3; D is ambiguous. This CDR3 is built from 14 residues. V gave up 9 bases and J gave up 0 bases, with 12 bases separating them. CDR3 coding DNA: TGTGCCAGACCTCTAGAGAGCTCTGGAAACACCATATATTTT. Encoded protein: CARPLESSGNTIYF.

This clonotype was counted a few times. The chain uses TRBV20-1 and TRBJ2-5; tentative D call: TRBD2 (7 bases). Germline V gene lookup returns CDR1 DFQATT and CDR2 SNEGSKA (reference sequence). V was cut by 2 bases and J by 4 bases, with 20 bases left in between. The CDR3 runs to 16 residues. The CDR3 coding sequence is TGCAGTGCTAGACCCCCAGACGGGGGGCCCACAGAGACCCAGTACTTC. Its protein is CSARPPDGGPTETQYF.

This clonotype was counted between two and nine times. The rearrangement links TRBV7-8 to TRBJ2-2, with 7 positions matching TRBD2. J gave up 4 bases and V 4 bases, and 12 bases lay outside the gene matches. Per germline, CDR1 SGHVS and CDR2 FQNEAQ. This CDR3 region has 17 residues. The CDR3 DNA reads TGTGCCAGCAGCTATCGCTTCGGGGGGAGTGGCACCGGGGAGCTGTTTTTT. Protein product: CASSYRFGGSGTGELFF.

V usage is TRBV27 and J usage is TRBJ1-1, with D maybe TRBD1 (6 bases). Per the germline V gene, CDR1 is MNHEY and CDR2 is SMNVEV (reference sequence). The CDR3 totals 13 residues. The V gene lost 8 bases and the J gene lost 3 bases, with 13 bases spanning the gap. The CDR3 nucleotides are TGTGCCAGCGGCGGGGGGCATCACACTGAAGCTTTCTTT. Protein sequence: CASGGGHHTEAFF.

The J gene is TRBJ1-2, the V gene TRBV29-1; 7 bases are shared with TRBD1. The CDR3 loop spans 14 amino acids. In germline, CDR1 is SQVTM, CDR2 ANQGSEA. V dropped 6 bases and J dropped 3; count of bases not matched to a gene: 10. This CDR3 is CSVQGQWIDYGYTF. CDR3 DNA: TGCAGCGTGCAGGGACAGTGGATTGACTATGGCTACACCTTC. Full variable domain (remainder filled in from reference TRBV29-1 and TRBJ1-2): SAVISQKPSRDICQRGTSLTIQCQVDSQVTMMFWYRQQPGQSLTLIATANQGSEATYESGFVIDKFPISRPNLTFSTLTVSNMSPEDSSIYLCSVQGQWIDYGYTFGSGTRLTVV.

This clonotype was counted a few times. The V gene is TRBV5-1, the J gene TRBJ2-7; 8 nucleotides line up with TRBD1. V was clipped by 4 bases and J by 2 bases; unmatched bases: 8. Germline-derived CDR1 and CDR2 are SGHRS and YFSETQ. The CDR3 covers 15 residues. CDR3 sequence: CASSPGQGLPYEQYF. CDR3 nucleotide sequence: TGCGCCAGCAGCCCAGGACAGGGCCTCCCCTACGAGCAGTACTTC.

This clonotype was seen a few times. The V and J genes are TRBV15 and TRBJ1-6; D is possibly TRBD1 (6 bases). Germline V gives CDR1 LNHNV, CDR2 YYDKDF (reference sequence). CDR3 length equals 16 residues. The V gene lost 9 bases and the J gene lost 7 bases, with 22 bases spanning the gap. In nucleotides, the CDR3 is TGTGCCACTCCTAAGAGAGGGGGTAAGGAGAATTCACCCCTCCACTTT. The encoded protein is CATPKRGGKENSPLHF.

This clonotype was picked up many times. The rearrangement joins TRBV7-9 to TRBJ2-7, with TRBD1 matching 9 bases. CDR1 and CDR2 (germline): SEHNR, FQNEAQ (reference sequence). Trimming at V came to 5 bases and at J to 4 bases, leaving 12 bases not matched to a gene. The CDR3 is 16 amino acids. CDR3 residues: CASSRGTGQLIYEQYF. CDR3 DNA: TGTGCCAGCAGCCGGGGGACAGGGCAGCTTATTTACGAGCAGTACTTC.

The sample holds a few counts of this clonotype. The genes are TRBV20-1 and TRBJ1-2; tentatively, D is TRBD1 (5 bases). This CDR3 contains 14 residues. Germline V gene data show CDR1 as DFQATT and CDR2 as SNEGSKA (reference sequence). V dropped 4 bases and J dropped 1 base, with 13 bases sitting between them. The CDR3 spells CSAITGADNYGYTF. The CDR3, as DNA: TGCAGTGCTATTACTGGGGCAGATAACTATGGCTACACCTTC.

This clonotype came up a few times. V and J are TRBV7-2 and TRBJ2-1, with 8 bases aligning to TRBD1. V shed 5 bases, J shed 9 bases, and the junction held 3 bases outside the gene matches. The length of the CDR3 is 12 residues. Germline values: CDR1 SGHTA, CDR2 FQGNSA. The chain's CDR3 is CASSPDRGEQFF. The DNA for the CDR3 is TGTGCCAGCAGCCCCGACAGGGGTGAGCAGTTCTTC. Based on the CDR3 plus reference TRBV7-2 and TRBJ2-1, the full variable domain is GAGVSQSPSNKVTEKGKDVELRCDPISGHTALYWYRQSLGQGLEFLIYFQGNSAPDKSGLPSDRFSAERTGGSVSTLTIQRTQQEDSAVYLCASSPDRGEQFFGPGTRLTVL.

This rearrangement joins TRBV4-1 to TRBJ2-3, with TRBD2 matching over 7 bases. The germline V gene has CDR1 MGHRA and CDR2 YSYEKL. V trimming: 3 bases; J trimming: 5 bases; junction bases outside the gene matches: 8. The CDR3 has 15 amino acids. CDR3 DNA sequence: TGCGCCAGCAGCCATTCAGGACTAGGCGGAGATACGCAGTATTTT. Translation: CASSHSGLGGDTQYF.

This clonotype was picked up many times. The chain combines TRBV12-3 or TRBV12-4 with TRBJ2-7; the D is unclear. Trimming left V 5 bases short and J 3 bases short, with 11 bases between. The CDR3 covers 13 residues. The CDR3 loop reads CASSRDKVYEQYF. The CDR3 DNA reads TGTGCCAGCAGTCGAGACAAGGTCTACGAGCAGTACTTC.

This clonotype was seen many times. J is TRBJ2-7 and V is TRBV12-3 or TRBV12-4; TRBD2 is a possible D gene (5 bases). The CDR3 loop spans 12 amino acids. With 6 bases removed from V and 3 bases from J, the gap between germline ends came to 9 bases. The CDR3 is CASSRRDYEQYF. The CDR3 bases are TGTGCCAGCAGCCGCCGGGACTACGAGCAGTACTTC.